The T cell receptor (beta chain) under discussion was sequenced for a study of cytomegalovirus exposure and HLA in healthy donors. Study results and limitations: The study designated some 180 TCR beta chains cytomegalovirus-associated. Rare sequences made up most TCRs, while some public TCRs were found in many donors.

From germline, CDR1 is MNHEY and CDR2 SMNVEV (reference sequence). Trimming cost V 2 bases and J 0 bases, with 8 bases left between them. The CDR3 loop spans 15 amino acids. Here immunoSEQ multiplex PCR was the method, and the copy in TCRdb shows in-frame clones only, minus some. The data show more than 300,000 clones, with roughly 89% seen just once and 0.83% held by the top ten. On this clone: Its antigen is as yet unknown. Additional DNA sequences in this sample encode the identical CDR3.

The clonotype originates from a woman under 30 in good health and CMV-seronegative. Sequenced input: PBMCs. The chain is built from TRBV27 and TRBJ1-5; the D gene is possibly TRBD1 (5 bases). The CDR3 coding sequence is TGTGCCAGCAGTTTACGGGGGTATAGCAATCAGCCCCAGCATTTT. This codes for CASSLRGYSNQPQHF.